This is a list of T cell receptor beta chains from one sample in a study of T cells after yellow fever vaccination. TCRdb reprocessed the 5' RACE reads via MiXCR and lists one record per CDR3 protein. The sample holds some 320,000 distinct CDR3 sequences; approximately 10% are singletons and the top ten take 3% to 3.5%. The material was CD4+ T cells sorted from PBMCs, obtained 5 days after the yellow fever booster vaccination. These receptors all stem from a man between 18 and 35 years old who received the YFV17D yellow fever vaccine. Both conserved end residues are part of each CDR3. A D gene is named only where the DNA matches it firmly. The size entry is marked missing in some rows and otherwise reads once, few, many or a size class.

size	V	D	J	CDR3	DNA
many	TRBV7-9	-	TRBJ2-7	CASSLGGAAYEQYF	TGTGCCAGCAGCTTAGGGGGGGCCGCCTACGAGCAGTACTTC
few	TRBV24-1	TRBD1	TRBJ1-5	CATSDPGGDQPQHF	TGTGCCACCAGTGACCCAGGGGGCGATCAGCCCCAGCATTTT
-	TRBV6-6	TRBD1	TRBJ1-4	CASSFPPGTGFLPSTNEKLFF	TGTGCCAGCAGCTTCCCCCCGGGGACAGGGTTTCTCCCCTCAACTAATGAAAAACTGTTTTTT
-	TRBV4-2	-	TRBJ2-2	CASSQVVWQSNTGELFF	TGTGCCAGCAGCCAAGTCGTGTGGCAGTCTAACACCGGGGAGCTGTTTTTT
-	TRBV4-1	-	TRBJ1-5	CASSQDSRGNQPQHF	TGCGCCAGCAGCCAAGATTCCCGGGGCAATCAGCCCCAGCATTTT
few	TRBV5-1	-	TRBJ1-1	CASSSMTSRDTEAFF	TGCGCCAGCAGCTCTATGACATCGAGGGACACTGAAGCTTTCTTT
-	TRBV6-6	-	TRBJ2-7	CASSYGDQVYEQYF	TGTGCCAGCAGTTACGGGGATCAAGTCTACGAGCAGTACTTC
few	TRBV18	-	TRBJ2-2	CASIPSTGELFF	TGTGCCAGCATTCCTTCCACCGGGGAGCTGTTTTTT
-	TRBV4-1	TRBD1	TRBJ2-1	CASSQDLGTGTYNEQFF	TGCGCCAGCAGCCAAGATCTCGGGACAGGAACCTACAATGAGCAGTTCTTC
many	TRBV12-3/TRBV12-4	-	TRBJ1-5	CASSRTRTLNQPQHF	TGTGCCAGCAGTCGGACCCGAACCCTCAATCAGCCCCAGCATTTT
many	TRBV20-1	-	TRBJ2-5	CSARDLKAETQYF	TGCAGTGCTCGGGACTTAAAGGCGGAGACCCAGTACTTC
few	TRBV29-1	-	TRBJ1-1	CSSSTGSATEAFF	TGCAGCTCGTCCACAGGGTCGGCCACTGAAGCTTTCTTT
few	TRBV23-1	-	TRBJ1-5	CASSQSRYSNQPQHF	TGCGCCAGCAGTCAATCGCGATATAGCAATCAGCCCCAGCATTTT
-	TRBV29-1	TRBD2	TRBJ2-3	CSVSFNSGSTDTQYF	TGCAGCGTTTCCTTCAATAGCGGGAGCACAGATACGCAGTATTTT
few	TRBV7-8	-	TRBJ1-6	CASSLPGAGILNSPLHF	TGTGCCAGCAGCTTACCCGGGGCCGGAATTTTGAATTCACCCCTCCACTTT
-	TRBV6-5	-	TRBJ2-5	CASSSEWVATQYF	TGTGCCAGCAGTTCGGAATGGGTTGCGACCCAGTACTTC
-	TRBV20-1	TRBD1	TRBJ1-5	CSARHRDRGNQPQHF	TGCAGTGCTAGACACCGGGACAGGGGCAATCAGCCCCAGCATTTT
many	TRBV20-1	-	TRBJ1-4	CSTGNRFNEKLFF	TGCAGCACAGGGAATCGTTTTAATGAAAAACTGTTTTTT
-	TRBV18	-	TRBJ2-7	CASSSQGLAYEQYF	TGTGCCAGCTCATCCCAGGGGCTGGCCTACGAGCAGTACTTC
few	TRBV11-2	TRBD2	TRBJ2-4	CASSPPLVAGGTIQYF	TGTGCCAGCAGTCCCCCCCTCGTAGCGGGGGGCACCATTCAGTACTTC
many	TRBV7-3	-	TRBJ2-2	CASSPAQTGELFF	TGTGCCAGCAGCCCGGCACAAACCGGGGAGCTGTTTTTT
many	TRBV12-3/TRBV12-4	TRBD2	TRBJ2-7	CASNRAGRLSYEQYF	TGTGCCAGCAATAGAGCGGGGCGGCTATCCTACGAGCAGTACTTC
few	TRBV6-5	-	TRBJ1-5	CASSRGLGPQHF	TGTGCCAGCAGTAGGGGTCTGGGGCCCCAGCATTTT
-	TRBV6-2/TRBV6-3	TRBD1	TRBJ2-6	CASSSHRGSGANVLTF	TGTGCCAGCAGTTCGCACAGGGGTTCTGGGGCCAACGTCCTGACTTTC
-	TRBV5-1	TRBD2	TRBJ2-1	CASSLASGGADEQFF	TGCGCCAGCAGCTTGGCTAGCGGGGGGGCTGATGAGCAGTTCTTC
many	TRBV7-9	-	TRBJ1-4	CASSLGGGPNEKLFF	TGTGCCAGCAGCTTAGGTGGGGGCCCGAATGAAAAACTGTTTTTT
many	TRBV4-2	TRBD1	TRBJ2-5	CASSRDGQGQRETQYF	TGTGCCAGCAGCCGCGATGGACAGGGTCAGCGAGAGACCCAGTACTTC
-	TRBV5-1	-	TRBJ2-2	CASSLGNRDTGELFF	TGCGCCAGCAGCTTGGGGAACAGGGACACCGGGGAGCTGTTTTTT
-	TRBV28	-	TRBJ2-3	CASIRKKRADTQYF	TGTGCCAGCATCCGAAAAAAGCGGGCAGATACGCAGTATTTT
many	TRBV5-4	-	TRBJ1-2	CASSPGLKYGYTF	TGTGCCAGCAGCCCGGGACTGAAGTATGGCTACACCTTC
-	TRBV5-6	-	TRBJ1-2	CASSLGPGVSYGYTF	TGTGCCAGCAGCTTGGGTCCGGGGGTTTCCTATGGCTACACCTTC
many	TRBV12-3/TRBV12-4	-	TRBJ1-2	CASSRGLFYGYTF	TGTGCCAGCAGCCGGGGACTGTTTTATGGCTACACCTTC
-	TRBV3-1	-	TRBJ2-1	CASRDSVKAYNEQFF	TGTGCCAGCAGGGACAGTGTCAAAGCTTACAATGAGCAGTTCTTC
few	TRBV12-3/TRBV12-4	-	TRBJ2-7	CASGRRPYEQYF	TGTGCCAGCGGGAGGCGCCCTTACGAGCAGTACTTC
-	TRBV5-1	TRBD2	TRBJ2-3	CASSVSGVSTDTQYF	TGCGCCAGCAGCGTGAGCGGGGTTAGCACAGATACGCAGTATTTT
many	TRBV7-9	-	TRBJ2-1	CASSLQGGNEQFF	TGTGCCAGCAGCTTACAAGGGGGCAATGAGCAGTTCTTC
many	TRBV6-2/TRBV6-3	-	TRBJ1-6	CASSRNRDGRYNSPLHF	TGTGCCAGCAGCCGAAATCGGGACGGACGCTATAATTCACCCCTCCACTTT
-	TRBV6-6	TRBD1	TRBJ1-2	CASSRGQTGYTF	TGTGCCAGCAGCCGGGGACAGACGGGCTACACCTTC
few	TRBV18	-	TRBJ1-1	CASSPLPSSGRTEAFF	TGTGCCAGCTCACCCCTTCCGAGTTCCGGGCGCACTGAAGCTTTCTTT
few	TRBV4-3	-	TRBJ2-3	CDSSQAGKPSTDTQYF	TGCGACAGCAGCCAAGCCGGAAAGCCCAGCACAGATACGCAGTATTTT
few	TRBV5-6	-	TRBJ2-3	CASSLQSDTQYF	TGTGCCAGCAGCTTGCAGTCGGATACGCAGTATTTT
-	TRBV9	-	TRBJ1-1	CASIPGSALNTEAFF	TGTGCCAGCATCCCCGGGAGTGCTTTGAACACTGAAGCTTTCTTT
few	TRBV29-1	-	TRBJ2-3	CSVGRAPVTDTQYF	TGCAGCGTTGGTCGGGCCCCGGTCACAGATACGCAGTATTTT
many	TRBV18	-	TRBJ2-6	CASSPTGANVLTF	TGTGCCAGCTCACCAACTGGGGCCAACGTCCTGACTTTC
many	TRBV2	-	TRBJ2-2	CASSVAGELFF	TGTGCCAGCAGTGTAGCCGGGGAGCTGTTTTTT
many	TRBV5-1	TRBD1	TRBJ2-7	CASSHDRTGVEQYF	TGCGCCAGCAGCCACGACAGGACAGGGGTCGAGCAGTACTTC
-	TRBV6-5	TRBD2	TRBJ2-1	CASRGLAGTTYNEQFF	TGTGCCAGCAGGGGACTAGCGGGGACCACCTACAATGAGCAGTTCTTC
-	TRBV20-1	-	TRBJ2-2	CSASHSANTGELFF	TGCAGTGCTAGCCATAGCGCGAACACCGGGGAGCTGTTTTTT
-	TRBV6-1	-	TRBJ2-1	CASSPDPYNEQFF	TGTGCCAGCAGCCCAGATCCTTACAATGAGCAGTTCTTC
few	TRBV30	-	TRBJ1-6	CAWSVPRRQAIRSPLHF	TGTGCCTGGAGTGTACCCCGTAGACAGGCGATTCGTTCACCCCTCCACTTT
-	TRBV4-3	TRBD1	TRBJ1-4	CASSQGDRDGEKLFF	TGCGCCAGCAGCCAGGGGGACAGGGACGGTGAAAAACTGTTTTTT
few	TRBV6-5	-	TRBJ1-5	CASSYSTTQPQHF	TGTGCCAGCAGTTACTCGACTACGCAGCCCCAGCATTTT
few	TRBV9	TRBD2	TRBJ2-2	CASSVLAGASNTGELFF	TGTGCCAGCAGCGTATTAGCGGGGGCGTCGAACACCGGGGAGCTGTTTTTT
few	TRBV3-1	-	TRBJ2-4	CASSQGGAANIQYF	TGTGCCAGCAGCCAAGGGGGAGCAGCAAACATTCAGTACTTC
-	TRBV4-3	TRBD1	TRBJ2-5	CASSLYRDRGETQYF	TGCGCCAGCAGCCTATACCGGGACAGGGGAGAGACCCAGTACTTC
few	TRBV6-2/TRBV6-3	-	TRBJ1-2	CASSYPEYYGYTF	TGTGCCAGCAGTTACCCGGAATACTATGGCTACACCTTC
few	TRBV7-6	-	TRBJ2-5	CASSLAGGTETQYF	TGTGCCAGCAGCTTAGCCGGGGGAACAGAGACCCAGTACTTC
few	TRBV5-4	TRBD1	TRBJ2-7	CASSTDRGREQYF	TGTGCCAGCAGCACGGACAGGGGGCGCGAGCAGTACTTC